This paragraph reports one T cell receptor (beta chain). This clone appeared once. The specificity of this receptor is unknown. Per-base quality was not reported, and no clone a single base away is much larger than it. This record belongs to a study of blood T cell repertoires in COVID-19 (dated by TCRdb to 2020 to 2022). For the wider study: Collaborator samples came from the United States, Italy and Spain and covered acute and convalescent phases of COVID-19. The material from the prospective study consisted of cDNA or gDNA derived from T cells, B-cell-depleted T cells, or PBMCs. Subjects who had been exposed to COVID-19, were actively infected with it, or had recovered from it provided the deeply sampled blood TCRbeta repertoires that made up the dataset. Samples were obtained from the ongoing ImmuneRACE study (first 160 participants) and from 1,200 or so subjects provided by 6 global collaborators. Where available, HLA class I and class II types were taken from metadata supplied by the sample provider and were not determined by assay-based typing. The repertoires were made available in a free public database intended to serve as a resource for research on the immune response to SARS-CoV-2. The sample metadata nearly always contained a de-identified subject ID, COVID-19 status, age in years and sex.

TCRbeta CDR3 regions were amplified from genomic DNA by means of the immunoSEQ Assay, a bias-controlled multiplex PCR. As for the authors' bioinformatics: Within the assay, amplification of reference gene primers was used to estimate how many nucleated cells each sample contained. To quantify the absolute abundance of each unique TCRbeta CDR3 rearrangement, sequence reads were collapsed and filtered. For each sample, productive Simpson clonality was calculated as the square root of Simpson's diversity index over productive rearrangements. TCRdb mirrors the immuneACCESS table, restricted to in-frame sequences. Some clones are absent from its copies; in checked studies, under half trace to an unresolved V gene, and the reason for the others is unknown. That table gives V, J and clone size, and the DNA gave D and trimming. The sample table contains 55,000 to 75,000 clones; only one count was recorded for nearly 90% of them. 3.5% of the sample is in the top ten clones.

The CDR3 covers 16 residues, taking in both the cysteine and the phenylalanine. The sequence is cut down to CDR3 DNA, 48 bases in frame from base 1. CDR1 and CDR2, per the germline V gene (reference sequence), are SEHNR and FQNEAQ. V has 2 bases trimmed and J has 5 bases trimmed; junction bases matching no gene number 8. Whole blood was collected in K2EDTA tubes by collaborating institutions according to the institutions' own protocols. For TCRbeta analysis, collaborators shipped samples as frozen whole blood, isolated PBMCs, or DNA extracted from either of those sample types. Here is what the overall study found, with its caveats: How much clinical and demographic metadata was included differed by source and by participant, and the metadata was provided uncurated.

Sequenced input: peripheral blood. The sequence derives from a man over 45 with active COVID-19. The rearranged chain carries TRBV7-9 and TRBJ2-2; the junction holds 7 bases that match TRBD1. The CDR3 amino acid sequence is: CASSLRQGVGTGELFF. The nucleotide sequence reads as follows: TGTGCCAGCAGCTTACGGCAGGGGGTCGGAACCGGGGAGCTGTTTTTT.